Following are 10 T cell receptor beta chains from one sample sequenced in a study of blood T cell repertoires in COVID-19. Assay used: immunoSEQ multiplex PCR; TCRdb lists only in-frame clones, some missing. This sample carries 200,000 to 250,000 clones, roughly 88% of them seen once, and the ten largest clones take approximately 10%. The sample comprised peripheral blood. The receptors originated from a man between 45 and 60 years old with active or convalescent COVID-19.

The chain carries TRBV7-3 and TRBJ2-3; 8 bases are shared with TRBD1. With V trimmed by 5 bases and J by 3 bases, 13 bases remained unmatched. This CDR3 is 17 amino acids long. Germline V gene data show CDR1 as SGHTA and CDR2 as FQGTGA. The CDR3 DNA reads TGTGCCAGCAGCCCCGGACAGGGAAAATTGGGAACAGATACGCAGTATTTT. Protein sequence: CASSPGQGKLGTDTQYF.

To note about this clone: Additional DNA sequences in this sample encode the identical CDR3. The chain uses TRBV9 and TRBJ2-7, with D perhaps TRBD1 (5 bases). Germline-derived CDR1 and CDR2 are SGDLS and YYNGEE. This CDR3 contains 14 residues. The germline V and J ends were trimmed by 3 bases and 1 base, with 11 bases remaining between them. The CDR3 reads CASSAGSGSYEQYF. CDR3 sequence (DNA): TGTGCCAGCAGCGCAGGGTCAGGGTCCTACGAGCAGTACTTC.

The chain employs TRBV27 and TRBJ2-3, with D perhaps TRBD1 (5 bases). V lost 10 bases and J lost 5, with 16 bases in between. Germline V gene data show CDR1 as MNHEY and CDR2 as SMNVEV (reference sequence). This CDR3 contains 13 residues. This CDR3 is CATRVPSGDTQYF. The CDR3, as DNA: TGTGCCACCAGGGTCCCCTCGGGAGATACGCAGTATTTT.

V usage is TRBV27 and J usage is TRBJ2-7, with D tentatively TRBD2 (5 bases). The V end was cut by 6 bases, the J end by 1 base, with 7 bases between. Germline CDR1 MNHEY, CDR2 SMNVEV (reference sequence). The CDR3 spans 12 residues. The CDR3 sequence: CASRSGSYEQYF. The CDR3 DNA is TGTGCCAGCAGAAGCGGATCCTACGAGCAGTACTTC.

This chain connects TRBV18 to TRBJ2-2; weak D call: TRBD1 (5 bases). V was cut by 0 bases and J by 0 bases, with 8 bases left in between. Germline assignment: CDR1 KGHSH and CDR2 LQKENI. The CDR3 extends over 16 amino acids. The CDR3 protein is CASSPPQGPNTGELFF. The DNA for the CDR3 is TGTGCCAGCTCACCACCCCAGGGCCCGAACACCGGGGAGCTGTTTTTT.

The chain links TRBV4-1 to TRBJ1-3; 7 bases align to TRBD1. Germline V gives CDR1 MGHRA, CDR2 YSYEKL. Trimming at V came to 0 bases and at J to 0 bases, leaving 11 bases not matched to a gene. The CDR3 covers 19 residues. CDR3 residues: CASSQDPPQGPLSGNTIYF. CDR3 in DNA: TGCGCCAGCAGCCAAGATCCCCCACAGGGGCCCCTCTCTGGAAACACCATATATTTT.

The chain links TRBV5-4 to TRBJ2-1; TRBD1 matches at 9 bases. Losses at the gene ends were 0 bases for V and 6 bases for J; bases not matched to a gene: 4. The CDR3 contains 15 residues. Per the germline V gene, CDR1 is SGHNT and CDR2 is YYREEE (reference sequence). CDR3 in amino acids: CASSLAGTGFNEQFF. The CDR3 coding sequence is TGTGCCAGCAGCTTGGCCGGGACAGGGTTCAATGAGCAGTTCTTC.

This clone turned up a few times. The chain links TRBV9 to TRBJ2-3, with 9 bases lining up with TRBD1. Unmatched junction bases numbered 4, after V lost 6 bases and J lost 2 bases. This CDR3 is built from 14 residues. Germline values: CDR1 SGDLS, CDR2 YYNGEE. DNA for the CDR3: TGTGCCAGCAAACAGGGGGCGGACACAGATACGCAGTATTTT. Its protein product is CASKQGADTDTQYF.

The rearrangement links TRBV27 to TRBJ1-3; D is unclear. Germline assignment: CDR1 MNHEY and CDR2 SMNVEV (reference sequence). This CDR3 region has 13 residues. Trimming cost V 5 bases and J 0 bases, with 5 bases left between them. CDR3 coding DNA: TGTGCCAGCAGTCCCTACTCTGGAAACACCATATATTTT. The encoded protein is CASSPYSGNTIYF.

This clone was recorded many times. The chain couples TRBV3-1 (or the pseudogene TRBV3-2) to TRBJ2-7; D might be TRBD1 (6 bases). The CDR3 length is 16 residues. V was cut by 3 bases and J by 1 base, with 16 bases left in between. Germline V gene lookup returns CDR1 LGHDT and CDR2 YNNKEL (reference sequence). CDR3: CASSQSQGHDSYEQYV. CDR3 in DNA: TGTGCCAGCAGCCAGAGCCAGGGACATGATTCCTACGAGCAGTACGTC.